The present TCR beta chain was sequenced within a study of T-cell memory formation after mild COVID-19 (dated by TCRdb to the early 2020s). Concerning the study at large: TCR sequence clusters from the two donors were largely donor specific. Longitudinal TCRalpha and TCRbeta repertoire sequencing tracked T-cell clones expanding and contracting after mild COVID-19 in a couple of donors. The cohort was made up of two young adult volunteers, one female and one male, who were previously healthy. The paper as a whole reports these results and caveats: Clones contracting from day 15 to 85 had balanced CD4/CD8 phenotypes, while a second wave expanding from day 15 to 37 was biased towards CD4+. Contracting CD4+ clones appeared mostly in the CM and EM memory subsets, whereas CD8+ clones were enriched in EMRA. The detection of some responding clones in pre-infection memory suggests that pre-existing cross-reactive memory T cells joined the SARS-CoV-2 response. The study covered only a couple of mild cases, and larger cohorts including severe cases with pre-infection samples were considered necessary. Whether the second-wave clones peaking on day 37 were SARS-CoV-2 specific was not confirmed.

Ficoll-Paque density gradient centrifugation was used to isolate PBMCs. Cut back by 4 bases and 6 bases, the V and J ends lie 18 bases apart. The CDR3 holds 16 amino acids from the cysteine to the phenylalanine. The only DNA kept is the CDR3, 48 bases in frame from the first base. CDR1 and CDR2 were assigned from the germline V gene as LGHNA and YSLEER. This sample was sequenced with an Illumina NovaSeq 6000. TCRalpha and TCRbeta cDNA libraries were built by 5'RACE with constant-segment primers, adding sample barcodes and unique molecular identifiers. Trizol reagent was used to extract RNA from every sample. Libraries were amplified in two PCR steps, with a second sample barcode and Illumina TruSeq adapters added in the second step. Sequencing of libraries was performed on an Illumina NovaSeq with 2 x 150 bp paired-end reads. The study's own analysis went as follows. Demultiplexing of reads and collapsing into UMI-guided consensus sequences were performed with migec v1.2.7. Using mixcr v2.1.11, the UMI consensuses were aligned to TRA and TRB V and J templates and assembled into clonotypes. A clonotype was counted as expanded or contracted only when both edgeR and NoisET called the clonotype significant, with the noise models trained on biological replicates. For edgeR calls, the cutoffs were a false discovery rate-adjusted p below 0.01 and a log2 fold-change threshold of 1. As an exploratory analysis of dynamics, max-normalized trajectories of the 1000 most abundant clonotypes were examined by PCA with hierarchical clustering. Each responding clone was given a CD4 or CD8 phenotype based on the CD4+ and CD8+ repertoires, which had been sequenced separately. TCRdb reworked the public reads: Q25 trimming with fastp, MiXCR clone assembly, productive beta chains retained. Each entry is one CDR3 protein sequence, shown with its most common DNA and genes. None of the V and J calls come from the authors' own analysis; TCRdb made them. The sample table contains 50,000 or so distinct CDR3 sequences; only one count was recorded for roughly a quarter of them. The ten largest clones take up roughly 47% of the sample.

Concerning this clonotype itself: Its antigen is unknown. Nothing much larger sits one base from this clone, and base qualities are not available.

This sequence uses TRBV4-3 and TRBJ2-2; the D gene is possibly TRBD1, with 5 bases matching. This clonotype was obtained from a man between 18 and 35 years old who had mild COVID-19 (a few samples of this study predate the infection). The sample titles of this study are shuffled in the database, so cell type and time point are left out; the donor was told from shared clones. Material: PBMCs or a T cell subset sorted from them (not recorded which). The bases read TGCGCCAGCAGCCTTAGCCAGGGTGGTGGGGCCGGGGAGCTGTTTTTT. The encoded protein is CASSLSQGGGAGELFF.